The clone carrying this T cell receptor beta chain was seen repeatedly, ten times or more. Its antigen is unidentified. With molecular barcodes, quantitative 5'-RACE was used to make the TCR beta libraries. TCRdb itself ran the 5' RACE reads through MiXCR, one entry per CDR3 protein. The sample lists fewer than 550,000 distinct CDR3 sequences, about 5.2% occurring once. CDR3 size: 12 residues. V trimming: 6 bases; J trimming: 7 bases; junction bases outside the gene matches: 6. Germline-derived CDR1 and CDR2 are SQVTM and ANQGSEA. This entry belongs to a study of CD8 T cells in ankylosing spondylitis. Study conclusions and caveats: What seemed typical of ankylosing spondylitis blood was a TCR beta motif built from 7 or 8 highly homologous variants.

The genes are TRBV29-1 and TRBJ2-7; 10 bases are shared with TRBD2. Sequenced sample: blood, either unsorted or a sorted T cell fraction (not recorded which). The receptor's source is a male donor with ankylosing spondylitis. The CDR3 loop is CSVGAGGYEQYF. In DNA, the CDR3 is TGCAGCGTGGGAGCGGGAGGGTATGAGCAGTACTTC.